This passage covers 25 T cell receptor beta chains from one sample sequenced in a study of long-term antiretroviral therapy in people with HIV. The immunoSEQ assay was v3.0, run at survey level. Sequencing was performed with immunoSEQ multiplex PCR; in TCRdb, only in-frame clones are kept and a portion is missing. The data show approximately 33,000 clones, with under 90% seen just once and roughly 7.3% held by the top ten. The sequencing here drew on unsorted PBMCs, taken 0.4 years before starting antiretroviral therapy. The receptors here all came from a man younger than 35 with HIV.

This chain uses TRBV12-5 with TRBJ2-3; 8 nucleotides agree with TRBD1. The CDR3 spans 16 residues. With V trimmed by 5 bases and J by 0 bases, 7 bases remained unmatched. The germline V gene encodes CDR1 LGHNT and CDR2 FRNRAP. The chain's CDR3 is CASGIRTGLSTDTQYF. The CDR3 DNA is TGTGCTAGTGGTATCCGGACAGGGTTGAGCACAGATACGCAGTATTTT.

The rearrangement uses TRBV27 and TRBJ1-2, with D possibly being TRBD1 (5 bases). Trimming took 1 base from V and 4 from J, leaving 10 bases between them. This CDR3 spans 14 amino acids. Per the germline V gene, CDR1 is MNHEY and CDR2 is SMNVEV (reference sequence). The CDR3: CASSLFRGGYGYTF. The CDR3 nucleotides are TGTGCCAGCAGTTTATTTCGGGGGGGCTATGGCTACACCTTC.

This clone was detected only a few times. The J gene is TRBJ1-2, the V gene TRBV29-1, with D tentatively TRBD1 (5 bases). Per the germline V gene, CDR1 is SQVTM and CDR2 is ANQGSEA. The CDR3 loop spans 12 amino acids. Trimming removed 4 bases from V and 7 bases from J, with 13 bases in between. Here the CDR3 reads CSVGGGQGGYTF. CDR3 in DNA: TGCAGCGTTGGGGGCGGGCAGGGTGGCTACACCTTC.

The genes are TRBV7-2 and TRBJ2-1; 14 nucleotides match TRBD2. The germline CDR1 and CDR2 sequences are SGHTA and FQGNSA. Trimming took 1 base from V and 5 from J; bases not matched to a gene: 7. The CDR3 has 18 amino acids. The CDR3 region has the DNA TGTGCCAGCAGCTTAGAGGGGACTAGCGGGAGATACAACAATGAGCAGTTCTTC. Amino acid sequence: CASSLEGTSGRYNNEQFF.

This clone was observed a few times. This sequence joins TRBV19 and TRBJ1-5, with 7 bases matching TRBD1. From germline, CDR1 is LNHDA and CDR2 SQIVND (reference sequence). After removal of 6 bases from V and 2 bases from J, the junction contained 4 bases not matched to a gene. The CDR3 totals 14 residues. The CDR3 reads CASRRTGGNQPQHF. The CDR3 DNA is TGTGCCAGTAGAAGAACAGGGGGCAATCAGCCCCAGCATTTT.

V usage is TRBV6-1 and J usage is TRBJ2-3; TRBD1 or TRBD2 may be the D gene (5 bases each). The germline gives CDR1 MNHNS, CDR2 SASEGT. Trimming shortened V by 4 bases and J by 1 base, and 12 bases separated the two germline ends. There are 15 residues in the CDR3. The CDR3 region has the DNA TGTGCCAGCAGTGGAGGGGCTTATGGCACAGATACGCAGTATTTT. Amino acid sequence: CASSGGAYGTDTQYF.

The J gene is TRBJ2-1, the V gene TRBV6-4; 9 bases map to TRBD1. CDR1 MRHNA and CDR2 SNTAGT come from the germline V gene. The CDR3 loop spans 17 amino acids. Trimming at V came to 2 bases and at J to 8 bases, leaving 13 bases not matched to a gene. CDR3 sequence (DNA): TGTGCCAGCAGTGACGAGGGGTTAGGGACAGGGAGGCATGAGCAGTTCTTC. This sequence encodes CASSDEGLGTGRHEQFF.

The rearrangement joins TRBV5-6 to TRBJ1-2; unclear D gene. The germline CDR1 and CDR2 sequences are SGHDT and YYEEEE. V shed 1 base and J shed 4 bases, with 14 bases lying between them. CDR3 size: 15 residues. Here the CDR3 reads CASSLREVWGYGYTF. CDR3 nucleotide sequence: TGTGCCAGCAGCTTGAGAGAGGTTTGGGGCTATGGCTACACCTTC.

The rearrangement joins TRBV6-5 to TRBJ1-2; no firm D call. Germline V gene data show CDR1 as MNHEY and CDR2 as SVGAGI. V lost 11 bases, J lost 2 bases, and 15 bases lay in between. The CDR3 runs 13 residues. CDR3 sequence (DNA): TGTGCCGGTACGACGTCACGGAACTATGGCTACACCTTC. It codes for CAGTTSRNYGYTF.

CDR3 DNA: TGTGCCAGCCACTCCCGGGCTATTAAGGGCTACACCTTC. Translated: CASHSRAIKGYTF. The gene calls are TRBV28 and TRBJ1-2; D gene unclear. V lost 8 bases to trimming and J lost 8 bases, with 18 bases between them. Germline V lookup: CDR1 MDHEN, CDR2 SYDVKM. The CDR3 covers 13 residues.

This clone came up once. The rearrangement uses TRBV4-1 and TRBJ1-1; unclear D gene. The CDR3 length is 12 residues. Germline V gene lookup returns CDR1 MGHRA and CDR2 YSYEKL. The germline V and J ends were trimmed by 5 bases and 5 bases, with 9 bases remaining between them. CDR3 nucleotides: TGCGCCAGCAGCTCAGGAGGAACTGAAGCTTTCTTT. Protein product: CASSSGGTEAFF.

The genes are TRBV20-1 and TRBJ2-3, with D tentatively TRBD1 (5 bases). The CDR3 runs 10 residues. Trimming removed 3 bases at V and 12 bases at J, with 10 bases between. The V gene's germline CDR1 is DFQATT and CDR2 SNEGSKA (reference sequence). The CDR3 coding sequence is TGCAGTGCTAGGGGGCTAGATCAGTATTTT. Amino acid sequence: CSARGLDQYF.

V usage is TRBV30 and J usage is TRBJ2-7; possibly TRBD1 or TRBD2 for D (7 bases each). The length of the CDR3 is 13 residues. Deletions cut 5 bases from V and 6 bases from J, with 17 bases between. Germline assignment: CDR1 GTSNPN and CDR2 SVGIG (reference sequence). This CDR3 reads CAWAQGGVVEQYF. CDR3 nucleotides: TGTGCCTGGGCCCAGGGGGGGGTGGTCGAGCAGTACTTC.

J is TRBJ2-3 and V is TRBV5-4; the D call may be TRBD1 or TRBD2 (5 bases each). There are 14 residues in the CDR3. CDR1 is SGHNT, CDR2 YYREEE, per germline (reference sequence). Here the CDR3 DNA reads TGTGGCGTTAAGTCAGAGGGGAGCACAGATACGCAGTATTTT. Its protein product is CGVKSEGSTDTQYF.

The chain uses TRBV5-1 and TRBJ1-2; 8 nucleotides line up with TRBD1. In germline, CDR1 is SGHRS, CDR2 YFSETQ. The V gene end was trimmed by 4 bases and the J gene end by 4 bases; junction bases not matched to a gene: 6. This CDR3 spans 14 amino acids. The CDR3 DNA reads TGCGCCAGCAGCGTGGACAGGGTGGGCTATGGCTACACCTTC. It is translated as CASSVDRVGYGYTF. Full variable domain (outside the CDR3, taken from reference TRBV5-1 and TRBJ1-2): KAGVTQTPRYLIKTRGQQVTLSCSPISGHRSVSWYQQTPGQGLQFLFEYFSETQRNKGNFPGRFSGRQFSNSRSEMNVSTLELGDSALYLCASSVDRVGYGYTFGSGTRLTVV.

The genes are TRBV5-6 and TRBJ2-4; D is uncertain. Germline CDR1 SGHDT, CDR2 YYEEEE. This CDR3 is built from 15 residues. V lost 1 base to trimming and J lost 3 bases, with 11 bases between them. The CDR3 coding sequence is TGTGCCAGCAGCTTGTATCGCGGCAGCAAAAACATTCAGTACTTC. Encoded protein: CASSLYRGSKNIQYF.

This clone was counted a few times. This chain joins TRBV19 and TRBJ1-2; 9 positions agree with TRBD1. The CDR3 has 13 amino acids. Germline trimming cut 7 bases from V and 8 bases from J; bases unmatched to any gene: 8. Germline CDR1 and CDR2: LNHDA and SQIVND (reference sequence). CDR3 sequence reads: CASKDRGPDGYTF. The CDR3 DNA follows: TGTGCCAGTAAGGACAGGGGACCGGACGGCTACACCTTC.

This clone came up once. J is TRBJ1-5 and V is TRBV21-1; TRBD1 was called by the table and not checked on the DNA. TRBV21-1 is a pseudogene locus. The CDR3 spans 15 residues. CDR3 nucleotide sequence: TGTGCCAGCAGCACAGGGAACGTTAGAGATCAGCCCCAGCATTTT. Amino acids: CASSTGNVRDQPQHF.

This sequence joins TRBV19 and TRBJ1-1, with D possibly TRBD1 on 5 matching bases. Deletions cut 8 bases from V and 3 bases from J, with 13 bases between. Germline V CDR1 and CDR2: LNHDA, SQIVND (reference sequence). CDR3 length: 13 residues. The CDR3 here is CASPGPRDTEAFF. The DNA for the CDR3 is TGTGCCAGTCCGGGACCCCGGGACACTGAAGCTTTCTTT.

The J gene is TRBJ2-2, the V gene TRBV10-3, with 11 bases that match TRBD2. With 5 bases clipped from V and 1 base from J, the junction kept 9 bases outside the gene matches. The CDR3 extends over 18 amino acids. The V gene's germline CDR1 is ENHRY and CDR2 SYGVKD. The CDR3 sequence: CAISTNEGLAVNTGELFF. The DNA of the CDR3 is TGTGCCATCAGTACTAACGAGGGACTAGCGGTGAACACCGGGGAGCTGTTTTTT.

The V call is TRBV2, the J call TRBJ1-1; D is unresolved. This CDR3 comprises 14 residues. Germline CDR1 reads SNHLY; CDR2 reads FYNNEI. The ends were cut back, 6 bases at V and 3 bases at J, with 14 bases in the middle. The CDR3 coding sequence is TGTGCCAGCAGCCTCGGCACTGAGTACACTGAAGCTTTCTTT. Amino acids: CASSLGTEYTEAFF. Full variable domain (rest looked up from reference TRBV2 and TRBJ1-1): EPEVTQTPSHQVTQMGQEVILRCVPISNHLYFYWYRQILGQKVEFLVSFYNNEISEKSEIFDDQFSVERPDGSNFTLKIRSTKLEDSAMYFCASSLGTEYTEAFFGQGTRLTVV.

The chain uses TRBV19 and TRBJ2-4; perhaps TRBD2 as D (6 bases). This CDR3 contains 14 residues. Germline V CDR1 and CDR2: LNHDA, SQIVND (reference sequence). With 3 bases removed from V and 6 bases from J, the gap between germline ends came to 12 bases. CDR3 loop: CASSIWGDGNIQYF. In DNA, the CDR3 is TGTGCCAGTAGTATTTGGGGGGATGGAAACATTCAGTACTTC.

This chain's CDR3 is CASSQRPASSGNTIYF. CDR3 nucleotides: TGTGCCAGCAGCCAAAGACCGGCGAGCTCTGGAAACACCATATATTTT. The chain carries TRBV7-8 and TRBJ1-3; D not resolved. Germline V CDR1 and CDR2: SGHVS, FQNEAQ. Trimming left V 5 bases short and J 0 bases short, with 14 bases between. CDR3 length: 16 residues.

The CDR3 here is CASSGDFRTDTQYF. In DNA, the CDR3 is TGTGCCAGCAGTGGGGACTTCCGCACAGATACGCAGTATTTT. This chain uses TRBV27 with TRBJ2-3; maybe TRBD2 (6 bases). Germline V lookup: CDR1 MNHEY, CDR2 SMNVEV (reference sequence). This CDR3 has 14 residues. V lost 5 bases, J lost 1 base, and 10 bases lay in between.

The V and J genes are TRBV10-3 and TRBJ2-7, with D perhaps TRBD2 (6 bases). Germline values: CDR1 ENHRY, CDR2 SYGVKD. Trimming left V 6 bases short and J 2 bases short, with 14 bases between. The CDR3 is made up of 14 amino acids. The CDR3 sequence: CAIRHRDSPYEQYF. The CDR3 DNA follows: TGTGCCATCAGACACCGGGACTCTCCCTACGAGCAGTACTTC.